A selection of T cell receptor beta chains follows, all from one sample in a study of blood T cell repertoires in COVID-19. Libraries were prepared by immunoSEQ multiplex PCR; TCRdb keeps only in-frame clonotypes and omits some of them. The table lists under 300,000 clones, around 84% of them singletons. Sequenced sample: PBMCs or T cells enriched from blood (not recorded which). These receptors came from a young man who had recovered from COVID-19. CDR3s include the opening cysteine and the closing phenylalanine or tryptophan. A D gene is named only where the DNA matches it firmly.

NA,TRBV19,TRBJ1-1,CASRLTGFDTEAFF
TRBD2,TRBV19,TRBJ2-1,CASSAQLAGVYNEQFF
NA,TRBV18,TRBJ1-4,CASSQPGAPNEKLFF
NA,TRBV19,TRBJ2-7,CASRVSETKDEQYF
TRBD2,TRBV4-1,TRBJ2-1,CASRRSGGSYNEQFF
TRBD1,TRBV7-2,TRBJ2-5,CASSQVDRGTLETQYF
NA,TRBV19,TRBJ1-3,CASSIIVSGNTIYF
NA,TRBV3-1/TRBV3-2,TRBJ2-5,CASSQVRETQYF
NA,TRBV18,TRBJ2-7,CASSKSGTATYEQYF
NA,TRBV3-1/TRBV3-2,TRBJ2-7,CASSQDWTVSRSYEQYF
NA,TRBV5-1,TRBJ2-3,CASSSSLAADTQYF
NA,TRBV6-5,TRBJ1-3,CASGAGAGNTIYF
NA,TRBV6-5,TRBJ1-6,CASNSALGDSPLHF
TRBD1,TRBV30,TRBJ1-1,CALADRGLTEAFF
NA,TRBV6-2/TRBV6-3,TRBJ2-7,CASSYSGGPYEQYF
TRBD1,TRBV28,TRBJ1-1,CASSPNRGSGTEAFF
NA,TRBV19,TRBJ1-1,CASNRGYTEAFF
NA,TRBV11-2,TRBJ1-6,CASSLEPGQKSPLHF
NA,TRBV19,TRBJ1-2,CASSSRGWEGGYTF
NA,TRBV7-9,TRBJ2-3,CASSSKGGARKADTQYF
TRBD2,TRBV3-1/TRBV3-2,TRBJ2-1,CASSPRLAGSSYNEQFF
NA,TRBV19,TRBJ1-5,CASSTRVNQPQHF
TRBD1,TRBV7-8,TRBJ1-2,CASSLAGQGVSYTF
NA,TRBV10-2,TRBJ1-6,CATNGQTIRDSPLHF
NA,TRBV9,TRBJ2-3,CASSVSVPGEGTDTQYF
NA,TRBV5-4,TRBJ2-3,CASGTLTGTQYF
NA,TRBV11-3,TRBJ1-3,CASSLTQVREPIYF
TRBD2,TRBV7-9,TRBJ2-1,CASSLGAGGYNEQFF
TRBD1,TRBV6-5,TRBJ1-5,CASSYSYRGANQPQHF
TRBD2,TRBV29-1,TRBJ2-2,CSVGAKRGQNTGELFF
NA,TRBV20-1,TRBJ1-1,CSARDYTEAFF
NA,TRBV7-2,TRBJ2-7,CASSLGTHSYEQYF
TRBD1,TRBV25-1,TRBJ2-3,CASSESGDRFWDTQYF
TRBD2,TRBV3-1/TRBV3-2,TRBJ2-1,CASSHSMGLAGANEQFF
TRBD1,TRBV6-1,TRBJ1-1,CASSEEQGTEAFF
TRBD1,TRBV19,TRBJ1-1,CASSTDRVNTEAFF
NA,TRBV19,TRBJ1-1,CASIGRPMNTEAFF
NA,TRBV27,TRBJ1-6,CASRRGDYNSPLHF
NA,TRBV19,TRBJ1-2,CASSTGSGGNYGYTF
NA,TRBV6-4,TRBJ1-5,CASSAQRDQPQHF
TRBD1,TRBV29-1,TRBJ1-1,CSVPTGQTNTEAFF
NA,TRBV10-3,TRBJ1-2,CAIQISLPLGGYTF
TRBD2,TRBV12-5,TRBJ2-4,CASADGGADIQYF
TRBD1,TRBV13,TRBJ2-4,CASSLEQGASKNIQYF
TRBD2,TRBV6-1,TRBJ2-1,CASSERGGLDEQFF
NA,TRBV5-1,TRBJ2-2,CASRRQGKNTGELFF
TRBD1,TRBV10-3,TRBJ1-6,CAITADRGYNSPLHF
TRBD2,TRBV11-2,TRBJ2-7,CASSLGQGLAGYEQYF
NA,TRBV24-1,TRBJ1-2,CATSDSRTDYGYTF
TRBD2,TRBV10-3,TRBJ2-5,CAISTSQGTSGSRTQYF
NA,TRBV28,TRBJ1-1,CASRGGVEPPEAFF
NA,TRBV23-1,TRBJ2-2,CASMVNASGDKTGELFF
NA,TRBV11-2,TRBJ1-5,CASSLEAAVTQPQHF